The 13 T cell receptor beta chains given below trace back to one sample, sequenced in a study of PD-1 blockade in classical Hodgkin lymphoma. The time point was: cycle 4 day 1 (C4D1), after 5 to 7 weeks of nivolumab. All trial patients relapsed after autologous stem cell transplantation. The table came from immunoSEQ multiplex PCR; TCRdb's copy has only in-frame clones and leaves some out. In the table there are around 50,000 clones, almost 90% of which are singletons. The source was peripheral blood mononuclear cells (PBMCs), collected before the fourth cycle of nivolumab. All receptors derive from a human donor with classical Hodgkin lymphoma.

The CDR3 reads CASSLIGGLGNIQYF. CDR3 sequence (DNA): TGCGCCAGCAGCTTGATTGGGGGCCTGGGGAACATTCAGTACTTC. The J gene is TRBJ2-4, the V gene TRBV5-1; D is possibly TRBD1 (6 bases). CDR1 and CDR2 from the germline V gene are SGHRS and YFSETQ. CDR3 length: 15 residues. V lost 1 base and J lost 7, with 15 bases in between.

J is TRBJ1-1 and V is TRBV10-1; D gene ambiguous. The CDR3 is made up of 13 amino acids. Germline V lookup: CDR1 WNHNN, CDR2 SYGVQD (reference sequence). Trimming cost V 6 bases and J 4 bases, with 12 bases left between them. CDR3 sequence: CASRVEPGTEAFF. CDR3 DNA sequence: TGCGCCAGCAGGGTGGAACCGGGCACTGAAGCTTTCTTT.

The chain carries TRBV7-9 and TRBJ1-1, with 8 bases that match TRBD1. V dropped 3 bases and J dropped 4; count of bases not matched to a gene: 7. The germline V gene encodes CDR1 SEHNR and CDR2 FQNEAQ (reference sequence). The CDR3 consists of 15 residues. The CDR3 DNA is TGTGCCAGCAGCTTCAGTCAGGGGGCCGGCACTGAAGCTTTCTTT. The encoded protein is CASSFSQGAGTEAFF.

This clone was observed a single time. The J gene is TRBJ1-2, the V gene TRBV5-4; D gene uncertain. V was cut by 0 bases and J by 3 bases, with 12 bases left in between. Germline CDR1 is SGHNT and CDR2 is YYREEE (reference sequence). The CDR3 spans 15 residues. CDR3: CASSLAGRKDYGYTF. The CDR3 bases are TGTGCCAGCAGCTTGGCGGGTCGTAAGGACTATGGCTACACCTTC.

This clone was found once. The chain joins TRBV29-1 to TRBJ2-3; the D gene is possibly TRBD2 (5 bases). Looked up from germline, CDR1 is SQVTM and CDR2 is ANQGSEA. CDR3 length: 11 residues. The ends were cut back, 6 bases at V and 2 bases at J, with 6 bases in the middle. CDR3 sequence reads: CSVGVTDTQYF. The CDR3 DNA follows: TGCAGCGTCGGGGTCACAGATACGCAGTATTTT.

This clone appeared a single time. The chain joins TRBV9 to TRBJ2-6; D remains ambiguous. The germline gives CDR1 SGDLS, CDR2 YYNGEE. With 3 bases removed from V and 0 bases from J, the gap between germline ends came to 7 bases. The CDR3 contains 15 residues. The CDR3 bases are TGTGCCAGCAGCGGTCAGAACTCTGGGGCCAACGTCCTGACTTTC. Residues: CASSGQNSGANVLTF.

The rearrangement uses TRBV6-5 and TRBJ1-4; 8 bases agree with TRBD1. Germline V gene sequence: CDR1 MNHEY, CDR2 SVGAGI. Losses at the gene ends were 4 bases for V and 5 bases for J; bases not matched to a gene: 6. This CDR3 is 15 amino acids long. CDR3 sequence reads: CASSFSGTGNEKLFF. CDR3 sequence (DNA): TGTGCCAGCAGTTTCTCCGGGACAGGAAATGAAAAACTGTTTTTT.

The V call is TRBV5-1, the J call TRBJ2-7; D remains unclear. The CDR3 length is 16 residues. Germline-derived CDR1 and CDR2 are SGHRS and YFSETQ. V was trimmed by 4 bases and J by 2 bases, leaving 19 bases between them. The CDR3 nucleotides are TGCGCCAGCAGCCCGAGTTTCGGAATATTACCCTACGAGCAGTACTTC. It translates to CASSPSFGILPYEQYF.

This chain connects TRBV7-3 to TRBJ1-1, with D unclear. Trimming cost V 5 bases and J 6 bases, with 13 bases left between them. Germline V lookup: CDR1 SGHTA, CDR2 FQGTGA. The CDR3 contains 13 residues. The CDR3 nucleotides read TGTGCCAGCAGCGTTTCGGGAGGCTCTGAAGCTTTCTTT. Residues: CASSVSGGSEAFF.

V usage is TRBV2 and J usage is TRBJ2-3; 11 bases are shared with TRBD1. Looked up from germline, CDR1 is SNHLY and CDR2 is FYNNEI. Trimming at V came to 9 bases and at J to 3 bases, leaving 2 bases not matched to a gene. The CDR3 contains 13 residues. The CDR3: CARGTGGTDTQYF. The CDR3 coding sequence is TGTGCCAGGGGGACAGGGGGAACAGATACGCAGTATTTT. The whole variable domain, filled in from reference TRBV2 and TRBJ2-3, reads EPEVTQTPSHQVTQMGQEVILRCVPISNHLYFYWYRQILGQKVEFLVSFYNNEISEKSEIFDDQFSVERPDGSNFTLKIRSTKLEDSAMYFCARGTGGTDTQYFGPGTRLTVL.

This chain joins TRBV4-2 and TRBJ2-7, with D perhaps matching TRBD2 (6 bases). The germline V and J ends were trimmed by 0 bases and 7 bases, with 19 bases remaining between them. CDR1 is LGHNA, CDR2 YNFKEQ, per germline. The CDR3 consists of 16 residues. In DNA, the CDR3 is TGTGCCAGCAGCCAAGAGGGAGGCCGACCTACTACGGAGCAGTACTTC. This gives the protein CASSQEGGRPTTEQYF.

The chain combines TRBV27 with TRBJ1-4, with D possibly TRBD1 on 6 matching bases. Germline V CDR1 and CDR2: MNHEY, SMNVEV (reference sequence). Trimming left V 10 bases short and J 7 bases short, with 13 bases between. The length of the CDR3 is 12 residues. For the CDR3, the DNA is TGTGCCACCCACGGGGGCCCTGAAAAACTGTTTTTT. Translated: CATHGGPEKLFF.

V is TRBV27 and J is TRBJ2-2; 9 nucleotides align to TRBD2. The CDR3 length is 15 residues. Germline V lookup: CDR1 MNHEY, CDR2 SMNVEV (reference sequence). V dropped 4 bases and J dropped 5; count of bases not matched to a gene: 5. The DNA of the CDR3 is TGTGCCAGCAGTTATGGCGGGAGGGGAACCGGGGAGCTGTTTTTT. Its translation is CASSYGGRGTGELFF.